These 8 T cell receptor beta chains share one sample of origin, sequenced in a study of shared clonotypes between healthy human individuals. Naive CD8 cells lacked CD45RO and underwent positive selection for CCR7, leaving out terminally differentiated effector memory CD45RA+ cells. Clones were sequenced by immunoSEQ multiplex PCR, and TCRdb holds only the in-frame ones, with some missing. The profile shows 1.5 million to 2.5 million clones, roughly 95% of them singletons. The sequencing sample was made of naive CD8+ T cells sorted from blood. The receptors come from a man in his late teens or twenties in good health.

The chain uses TRBV13 and TRBJ1-1; possibly TRBD1 for D (5 bases). CDR3 length equals 14 residues. The germline V gene has CDR1 PRHDT and CDR2 FYEKMQ (reference sequence). Trimming took off 6 bases at V and 2 bases at J, with 13 bases between the two ends. The CDR3: CASRLPTANTEAFF. CDR3 nucleotide sequence: TGTGCCAGCAGACTCCCGACAGCTAACACTGAAGCTTTCTTT.

The chain is built from TRBV12-5 and TRBJ2-2; TRBD1 matches 9 bases. Germline CDR1 is LGHNT and CDR2 is FRNRAP. The V and J ends lost 2 bases and 6 bases, in that order; junction bases with no gene match: 7. This CDR3 has 16 residues. CDR3: CASGLWDRELPGELFF. The CDR3 DNA follows: TGTGCTAGTGGTTTGTGGGACAGGGAGTTGCCCGGGGAGCTGTTTTTT.

This rearrangement joins TRBV6-5 to TRBJ2-1, with D perhaps matching TRBD1 or TRBD2 (5 bases each). The ends were cut back, 6 bases at V and 14 bases at J, with 20 bases in the middle. Germline CDR1 MNHEY, CDR2 SVGAGI. The CDR3 is 13 amino acids. In nucleotides, the CDR3 is TGTGCCAGCAGCCCCTCCGAGGGGCCACTAGAGTTCTTC. Its protein is CASSPSEGPLEFF.

This chain links TRBV5-5 with TRBJ2-6, with 7 bases fitting TRBD1. In germline, CDR1 is SGHKS, CDR2 YYEKEE (reference sequence). Trimming cost V 4 bases and J 0 bases; bases outside gene matches: 10. The CDR3 has 18 amino acids. The CDR3 sequence is CASSPEQGWDSGANVLTF. DNA of the CDR3: TGTGCCAGCAGCCCAGAACAGGGGTGGGACTCTGGGGCCAACGTCCTGACTTTC.

The chain employs TRBV19 and TRBJ2-5; no clear D. CDR1 and CDR2 from the germline V gene are LNHDA and SQIVND (reference sequence). The CDR3 is 12 residues long. V was pared by 6 bases and J by 4 bases, with 9 bases between. CDR3 DNA: TGTGCCAGTAGCCAGTGGGGAGAGACCCAGTACTTC. Translated, it gives CASSQWGETQYF.

This chain links TRBV4-2 with TRBJ2-7; 8 bases align to TRBD1. This CDR3 has 17 amino acids. V dropped 0 bases and J dropped 3; count of bases not matched to a gene: 10. CDR1 and CDR2 (germline): LGHNA, YNFKEQ. This CDR3 reads CASSQDPEGQVGYEQYF. The CDR3 DNA is TGTGCCAGCAGCCAAGATCCCGAGGGACAGGTAGGCTACGAGCAGTACTTC.

The chain combines TRBV5-8 with TRBJ2-7; D is undetermined. Germline CDR1 is SGHTS and CDR2 is YDEGEE. Trimming cost V 0 bases and J 2 bases, with 3 bases left between them. This CDR3 is 12 amino acids long. DNA of the CDR3: TGTGCCAGCAGCTTGGCCGCCTACGAGCAGTACTTC. This codes for CASSLAAYEQYF.

The chain is built from TRBV7-9 and TRBJ2-5, with 13 nucleotides matching TRBD2. Trimming cost V 5 bases and J 5 bases; bases outside gene matches: 5. Germline-derived CDR1 and CDR2 are SEHNR and FQNEAQ (reference sequence). The CDR3 contains 15 residues. The CDR3 here is CASSPGLAGAETQYF. As DNA, the CDR3 is TGTGCCAGCAGCCCCGGACTAGCGGGGGCGGAGACCCAGTACTTC.